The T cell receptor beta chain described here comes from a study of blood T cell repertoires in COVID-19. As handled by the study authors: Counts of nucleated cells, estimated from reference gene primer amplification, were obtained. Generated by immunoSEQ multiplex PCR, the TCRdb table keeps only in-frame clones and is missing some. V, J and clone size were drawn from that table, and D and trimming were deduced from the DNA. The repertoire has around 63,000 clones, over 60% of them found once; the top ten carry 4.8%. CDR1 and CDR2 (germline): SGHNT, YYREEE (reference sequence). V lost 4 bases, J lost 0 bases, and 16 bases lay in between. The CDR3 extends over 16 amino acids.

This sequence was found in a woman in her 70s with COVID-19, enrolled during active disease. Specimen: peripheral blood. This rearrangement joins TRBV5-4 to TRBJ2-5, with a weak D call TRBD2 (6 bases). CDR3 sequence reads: CASSRGSGSYQETQYF. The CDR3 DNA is TGTGCCAGCAGCCGGGGGTCAGGCTCGTACCAAGAGACCCAGTACTTC.